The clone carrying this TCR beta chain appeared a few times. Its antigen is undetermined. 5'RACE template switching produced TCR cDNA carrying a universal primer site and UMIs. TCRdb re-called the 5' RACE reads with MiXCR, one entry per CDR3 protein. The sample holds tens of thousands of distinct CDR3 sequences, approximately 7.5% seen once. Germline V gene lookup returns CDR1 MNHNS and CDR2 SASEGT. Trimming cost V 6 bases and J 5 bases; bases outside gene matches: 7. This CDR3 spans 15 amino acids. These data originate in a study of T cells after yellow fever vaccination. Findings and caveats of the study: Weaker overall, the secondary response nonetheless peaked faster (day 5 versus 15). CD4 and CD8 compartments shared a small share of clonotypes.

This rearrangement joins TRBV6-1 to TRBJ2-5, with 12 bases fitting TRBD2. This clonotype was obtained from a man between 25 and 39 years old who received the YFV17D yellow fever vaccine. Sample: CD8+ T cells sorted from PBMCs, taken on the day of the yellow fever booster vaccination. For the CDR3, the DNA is TGTGCCAGCAGATTGGGACTAGCGGGCGCGGAGACCCAGTACTTC. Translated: CASRLGLAGAETQYF.